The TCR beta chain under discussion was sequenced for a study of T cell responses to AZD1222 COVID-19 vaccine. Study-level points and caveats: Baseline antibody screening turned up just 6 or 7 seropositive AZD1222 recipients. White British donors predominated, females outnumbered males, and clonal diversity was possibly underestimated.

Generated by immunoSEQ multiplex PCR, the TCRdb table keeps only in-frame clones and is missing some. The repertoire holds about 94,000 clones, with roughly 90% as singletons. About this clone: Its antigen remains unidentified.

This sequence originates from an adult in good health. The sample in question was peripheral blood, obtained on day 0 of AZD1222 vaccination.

CDR3 sequence reads: CASGFSSYEQYF. The CDR3 DNA follows: TGTGCCAGCGGGTTTAGCTCCTACGAGCAGTACTTC. This chain joins TRBV12-3 or TRBV12-4 and TRBJ2-7; unclear D gene. The CDR3 sequence is 12 residues long. Deletions cut 8 bases from V and 0 bases from J, with 8 bases between.